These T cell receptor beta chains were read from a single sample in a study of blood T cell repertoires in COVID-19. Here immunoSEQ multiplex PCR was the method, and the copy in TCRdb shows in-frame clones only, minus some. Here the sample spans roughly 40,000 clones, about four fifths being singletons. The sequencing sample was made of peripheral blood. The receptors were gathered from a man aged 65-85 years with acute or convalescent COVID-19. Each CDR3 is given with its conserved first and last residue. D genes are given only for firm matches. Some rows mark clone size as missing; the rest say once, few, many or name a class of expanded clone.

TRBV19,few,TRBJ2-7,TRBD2,TGTGCCAGTAGTGCCTCTAGCGGGAGTTACGAGCAGTACTTC,CASSASSGSYEQYF
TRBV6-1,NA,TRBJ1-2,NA,TGTGCCAGCAGTGAAGCGCTCGGCAGGGCTAACTATGGCTACACCTTC,CASSEALGRANYGYTF
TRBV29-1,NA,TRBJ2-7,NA,TGCAGCGTTGAGACTGCAGAACGCCCTTACGAGCAGTACTTC,CSVETAERPYEQYF
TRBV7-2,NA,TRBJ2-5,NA,TGTGCCAGCAGCTTATATGGGGCCCCCCTGATCCCGTACCAAGAGACCCAGTACTTC,CASSLYGAPLIPYQETQYF
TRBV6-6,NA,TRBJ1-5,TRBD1,TGTGCCAGCAGAACCACAGGGGTCCCCAATCAGCCCCAGCATTTT,CASRTTGVPNQPQHF
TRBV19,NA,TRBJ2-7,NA,TGTGCCAGTAGCCGGCTCGGGACTGACTACGAGCAGTACTTC,CASSRLGTDYEQYF
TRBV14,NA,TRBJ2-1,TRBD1,TGTGCCAGCAGCCCCTGGACAGGGTTTGATGAGCAGTTCTTC,CASSPWTGFDEQFF
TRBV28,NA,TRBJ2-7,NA,TGTGCCAGCAGTCCGATTACAGGTTACGAGCAGTACTTC,CASSPITGYEQYF
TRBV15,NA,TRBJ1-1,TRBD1,TGTGCCACCAGCAGACAACTACAGGACAGGGAAATCGGTGAAGCTTTCTTT,CATSRQLQDREIGEAFF
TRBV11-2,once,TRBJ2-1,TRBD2,TGTGCCAGCAGCTCGGGACTAGCGGGAGTAGGGAATGAGCAGTTCTTC,CASSSGLAGVGNEQFF
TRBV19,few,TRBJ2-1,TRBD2,TGTGCCAGTAGTACTAGCGGGAGGCCCTCCTACAATGAGCAGTTCTTC,CASSTSGRPSYNEQFF
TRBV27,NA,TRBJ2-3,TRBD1,TGTGCCAGCAGTTACCGGGACAGAAGCACAGATACGCAGTATTTT,CASSYRDRSTDTQYF
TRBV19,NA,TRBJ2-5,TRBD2,TGTGCCAGTAGGGGGACCGGGACTAGCATGGAGACCCAGTACTTC,CASRGTGTSMETQYF
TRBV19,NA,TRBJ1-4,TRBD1,TGTGCCAGTAGTATAGGAGGGACAGGAAGGGAAAAACTGTTTTTT,CASSIGGTGREKLFF
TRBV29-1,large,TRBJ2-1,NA,TGCAGCGTTGAAGGGCCTGATCGGCGGGGTGGCTACAATGAGCAGTTCTTC,CSVEGPDRRGGYNEQFF
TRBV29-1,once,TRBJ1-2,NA,TGCAGCGTTGGAGGGTCGGTAGACTACACCTTC,CSVGGSVDYTF
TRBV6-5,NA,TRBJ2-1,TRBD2,TGTGCCAGCAGTTACTCCCGAACGGGAGGCAATGAGCAGTTCTTC,CASSYSRTGGNEQFF
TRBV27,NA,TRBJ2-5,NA,TGTGCCAGCAGGACTACAGGGATAGAGACCCAGTACTTC,CASRTTGIETQYF
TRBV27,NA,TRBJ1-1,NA,TGTGCCAGCACCCGCCGGGAAGGCACTGAAGCTTTCTTT,CASTRREGTEAFF
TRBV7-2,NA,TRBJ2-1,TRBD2,TGTGCCAGCAGCTTAATGACTAGCGGGAGGGCCCATGAGCAGTTCTTC,CASSLMTSGRAHEQFF